This record looks at one T cell receptor (beta chain) sequence and its context. The target antigen is unknown. Scientists isolated CD4+ T cells after a roughly nine-day culture period ended. BNT162b2 vaccine or mRNA-1273 vaccine was given to participants in two doses. Vaccinated recipients, who were negative for nucleocapsid antibodies, had no history of SARS-CoV-2 infection. Clones were read by immunoSEQ multiplex PCR, and TCRdb kept only the in-frame ones, dropping some. The sample includes approximately 70,000 clones, roughly four fifths of them seen just once. This record belongs to a study of vaccination effects on CD4 cells after COVID-19. Turning to the study itself: Sampling occurred a median 72 days post second dose, range 14 to 241. General study findings and limits: Infection- and vaccine-induced clones contracted markedly late after vaccination.

In germline, CDR1 is KGHSH, CDR2 LQKENI. V was trimmed by 1 base and J by 5 bases, leaving 12 bases between them. CDR3 length equals 15 residues. The specimen was CD4+ T cells from PBMCs cultured without peptide, collected after COVID-19 vaccination. The genes are TRBV18 and TRBJ2-1; perhaps TRBD2 as D (5 bases). This clonotype originated in a human donor who received a COVID-19 vaccine. In DNA form, the CDR3 reads TGTGCCAGCTCACCACGGGCCCGGGGAGACAATGAGCAGTTCTTC. This translates into CASSPRARGDNEQFF.